The 24 T cell receptor beta chains given below trace back to one sample, sequenced in a study of T cell responses to AZD1222 COVID-19 vaccine. The table came from immunoSEQ multiplex PCR; TCRdb's copy has only in-frame clones and leaves some out. The table lists 150,000 or so clones, 80% to 90% of them singletons. Sequenced here: peripheral blood, sampled on day 0 of MenACWY control vaccination. These receptor sequences come from an adult in good health.

Only one count was recorded for this clone. The chain links TRBV6-6 to TRBJ1-2, with TRBD1 as a possible D gene (5 bases). The CDR3 runs 11 residues. CDR1 and CDR2 from the germline V gene are MNHNY and SVGAGI (reference sequence). V was clipped by 6 bases and J by 13 bases, with 15 bases between them. For the CDR3, the DNA is TGTGCCAGCAGGCAGACAGCGCGGGCCACCTTC. It specifies CASRQTARATF.

This rearrangement joins TRBV28 to TRBJ2-5; D unclear. This CDR3 contains 14 residues. Germline V gene data show CDR1 as MDHEN and CDR2 as SYDVKM. Trimming took off 6 bases at V and 2 bases at J, with 13 bases between the two ends. CDR3 sequence reads: CASRGGGRQETQYF. The CDR3 nucleotides are TGTGCCAGCAGAGGTGGCGGCAGGCAAGAGACCCAGTACTTC.

The chain has TRBV27 and TRBJ1-4; no clear D. V was trimmed by 5 bases and J by 8 bases, leaving 15 bases between them. CDR1 and CDR2 (germline): MNHEY, SMNVEV (reference sequence). This CDR3 is 14 amino acids long. CDR3 loop: CASSLGPLGEKLFF. Here the CDR3 DNA reads TGTGCCAGCAGTCTTGGGCCCCTGGGGGAAAAACTGTTTTTT.

V and J are TRBV2 and TRBJ2-7; TRBD1 or TRBD2 may be the D gene (5 bases each). CDR3 size: 14 residues. Germline V lookup: CDR1 SNHLY, CDR2 FYNNEI. Trimming left V 1 base short and J 2 bases short, with 9 bases between. CDR3 sequence: CASSEGRGAYEQYV. In DNA form, the CDR3 reads TGTGCCAGCAGTGAAGGCAGAGGGGCCTACGAGCAGTACGTC.

The rearrangement links TRBV29-1 to TRBJ2-2; possible D gene TRBD1, 5 bases. Trimming left V 5 bases short and J 6 bases short, with 16 bases between. Per germline, CDR1 SQVTM and CDR2 ANQGSEA. The CDR3 is 14 residues long. The CDR3 sequence is CSVRVRDGAGELFF. The CDR3 nucleotides are TGCAGCGTTCGGGTCAGGGATGGTGCCGGGGAGCTGTTTTTT.

The J gene is TRBJ2-1, the V gene TRBV29-1; D remains unclear. V was shortened by 2 bases and J by 6 bases, with 11 bases between the two germline ends. This CDR3 region has 13 residues. Germline CDR1 reads SQVTM; CDR2 reads ANQGSEA. As DNA, the CDR3 is TGCAGCGTTGAAAGGGTTGTGGGCAATGAGCAGTTCTTC. Its translation is CSVERVVGNEQFF.

V usage is TRBV3-1 (or the pseudogene TRBV3-2) and J usage is TRBJ1-1; no firm D call. Between the trimmed V and J ends, which lost 2 bases and 5 bases, there was a span of 15 bases. From germline, CDR1 is LGHDT and CDR2 YNNKEL (reference sequence). The CDR3 is 15 residues long. The CDR3 spells CASSQPYPAVTEAFF. The CDR3 DNA sequence: TGTGCCAGCAGCCAACCGTATCCGGCGGTTACTGAAGCTTTCTTT.

The chain combines TRBV5-6 with TRBJ1-1; perhaps TRBD1 as D (5 bases). V was shortened by 0 bases and J by 9 bases, with 12 bases between the two germline ends. Germline V lookup: CDR1 SGHDT, CDR2 YYEEEE. The CDR3 extends over 13 amino acids. CDR3 protein: CASSLVQGGKAFF. CDR3 bases: TGTGCCAGCAGCTTGGTTCAGGGAGGGAAAGCTTTCTTT.

This chain links TRBV11-2 with TRBJ2-2, with D uncertain. V was trimmed by 5 bases and J by 8 bases, leaving 9 bases between them. The CDR3 covers 12 residues. CDR1 is SGHAT, CDR2 FQNNGV, per germline. CDR3 amino acids: CASSRALGELFF. In DNA, the CDR3 is TGTGCCAGCAGCCGCGCGTTAGGGGAGCTGTTTTTT.

The chain employs TRBV24-1 and TRBJ1-5; D call uncertain. Germline CDR1 reads KGHDR; CDR2 reads SFDVKD. CDR3 size: 15 residues. Trimming removed 3 bases at V and 3 bases at J, with 11 bases between. CDR3 in DNA: TGTGCCACCAGTGATCCGGGCGGTTTCAATCAGCCCCAGCATTTT. Protein sequence: CATSDPGGFNQPQHF.

The chain is built from TRBV19 and TRBJ2-2; maybe TRBD2 (6 bases). Trimming shortened V by 2 bases and J by 1 base, and 14 bases separated the two germline ends. Germline values: CDR1 LNHDA, CDR2 SQIVND (reference sequence). The CDR3 loop spans 17 amino acids. The DNA for the CDR3 is TGTGCCAGTAGTATATATTGGCGGCGGGAGAACACCGGGGAGCTGTTTTTT. Its translation: CASSIYWRRENTGELFF.

The chain joins TRBV3-1 (or the pseudogene TRBV3-2) to TRBJ1-2; maybe TRBD1 (5 bases). The CDR3 contains 11 residues. CDR1 is LGHDT and CDR2 is YNNKEL in the germline V gene (reference sequence). Trimming pared 6 bases from V and 8 bases from J, leaving 10 bases between. The CDR3 loop reads CASRRGVGYTF. Here the CDR3 DNA reads TGTGCCAGCAGAAGGGGTGTAGGCTACACCTTC.

CDR3 nucleotide sequence: TGTGCCAGCAGCCCACGTGGGGGGCGCGTTGAAAAACTGTTTTTT. Its protein is CASSPRGGRVEKLFF. This sequence joins TRBV7-9 and TRBJ1-4, with D maybe TRBD1 (6 bases). Per germline, CDR1 SEHNR and CDR2 FQNEAQ (reference sequence). The V gene lost 5 bases and the J gene lost 7 bases, with 17 bases spanning the gap. There are 15 residues in the CDR3.

The chain recombines TRBV5-4 with TRBJ2-3; D gene uncertain. Germline V gene data show CDR1 as SGHNT and CDR2 as YYREEE (reference sequence). The CDR3 contains 14 residues. Between the trimmed V and J ends, which lost 5 bases and 3 bases, there was a span of 13 bases. CDR3 nucleotides: TGTGCCAGCAGTTTACCCAACTTGACAGATACGCAGTATTTT. Translation gives CASSLPNLTDTQYF.

V usage is TRBV6-5 and J usage is TRBJ1-1; D unresolved. The CDR3 has 14 amino acids. The V end was cut by 6 bases, the J end by 1 base, with 12 bases between. CDR1 and CDR2 (germline): MNHEY, SVGAGI. The chain's CDR3 is CASRARFTNTEAFF. The CDR3 nucleotides read TGTGCCAGCAGGGCTAGATTTACGAACACTGAAGCTTTCTTT.

Only one count was recorded for this clone. The chain carries TRBV30 and TRBJ1-2; 7 bases agree with TRBD1. Germline trimming cut 8 bases from V and 5 bases from J; bases unmatched to any gene: 14. The CDR3 is 14 amino acids. Germline CDR1 and CDR2: GTSNPN and SVGIG (reference sequence). CDR3 coding DNA: TGTGCCCGTGGAGGGACAGTTAAACTTTATGGCTACACCTTC. Amino acid sequence: CARGGTVKLYGYTF.

The rearrangement uses TRBV2 and TRBJ1-4; 8 bases fit TRBD1. The CDR3 contains 14 residues. CDR1 and CDR2 (germline): SNHLY, FYNNEI. V lost 10 bases to trimming and J lost 4 bases; unmatched junction nucleotides: 8. CDR3 sequence (DNA): TGTGCCACCAACCAACAGGGGGTTAATGAAAAACTGTTTTTT. It yields the protein CATNQQGVNEKLFF. Full variable domain (rest looked up from reference TRBV2 and TRBJ1-4): EPEVTQTPSHQVTQMGQEVILRCVPISNHLYFYWYRQILGQKVEFLVSFYNNEISEKSEIFDDQFSVERPDGSNFTLKIRSTKLEDSAMYFCATNQQGVNEKLFFGSGTQLSVL.

The V gene is TRBV7-9, the J gene TRBJ2-2; weak D call: TRBD1 (6 bases). Germline V gene data show CDR1 as SEHNR and CDR2 as FQNEAQ (reference sequence). With 6 bases removed from V and 1 base from J, the gap between germline ends came to 9 bases. This CDR3 spans 14 amino acids. The DNA for the CDR3 is TGTGCCAGCAGACGACAGGTGAACACCGGGGAGCTGTTTTTT. Protein sequence: CASRRQVNTGELFF.

This chain uses TRBV5-1 with TRBJ2-1; a weak D match, TRBD2 (5 bases). Trimming removed 5 bases from V and 2 bases from J, with 20 bases in between. CDR1 and CDR2 from the germline V gene are SGHRS and YFSETQ. This CDR3 comprises 17 residues. CDR3 loop: CASSSLPLDSAYNEQFF. The CDR3 DNA sequence: TGCGCCAGCAGTTCCCTTCCACTAGATTCGGCCTACAATGAGCAGTTCTTC.

The rearrangement links TRBV10-3 to TRBJ2-3; 7 bases are a match to TRBD2. CDR1 ENHRY and CDR2 SYGVKD come from the germline V gene. V shed 7 bases, J shed 5 bases, and the junction held 3 bases outside the gene matches. This CDR3 is built from 12 residues. The CDR3 reads CAITSGGDTQYF. Written as DNA, the CDR3 is TGTGCCATCACCTCGGGAGGAGATACGCAGTATTTT.

The chain links TRBV4-1 to TRBJ2-1; 9 nucleotides agree with TRBD1. The CDR3 runs 17 residues. V trimming: 0 bases; J trimming: 2 bases; junction bases outside the gene matches: 5. Germline V lookup: CDR1 MGHRA, CDR2 YSYEKL. The CDR3 bases are TGCGCCAGCAGCCAAGATTTCGGGACAGGGACCTACAATGAGCAGTTCTTC. Translating it yields CASSQDFGTGTYNEQFF.

The chain recombines TRBV9 with TRBJ1-6, with D possibly TRBD1 on 5 matching bases. Trimming took 4 bases from V and 9 from J, leaving 23 bases between them. Looked up from germline, CDR1 is SGDLS and CDR2 is YYNGEE. This CDR3 is 17 amino acids long. CDR3 residues: CASSSFGRGVLGSPLHF. The CDR3 DNA follows: TGTGCCAGCAGCTCGTTTGGCCGGGGCGTTTTGGGTTCACCCCTCCACTTT.

The CDR3 DNA is TGCGCCAGCAGTCAATCCACAGGTTGCCTCGTCCCCTACTACGAGCAGTACGTC. It encodes CASSQSTGCLVPYYEQYV. This chain connects TRBV23-1 to TRBJ2-7; maybe TRBD1 (5 bases). Being an ORF, TRBV23-1 has a function that is uncertain. The CDR3 contains 18 residues. V was clipped by 0 bases and J by 3 bases, with 21 bases between them.

The gene calls are TRBV6-2 or TRBV6-3 and TRBJ2-7; tentative D call: TRBD2 (5 bases). The CDR3 contains 15 residues. V shed 4 bases and J shed 6 bases, with 19 bases lying between them. The germline V gene has CDR1 MNHEY and CDR2 SVGEGT. The CDR3 region has the DNA TGTGCCAGCAGTTGGGCGAGAGGGAGACCCCCCGAGCAGTACTTC. Amino acid sequence: CASSWARGRPPEQYF.